These 5 T cell receptor beta chains were sequenced from one sample in a study of CD8+CD57+ T cells in acquired aplastic anemia. Genomic DNA templated the TCR beta VDJ and CDR3 profiling. TCRdb re-analysed the reads in MiXCR, keeping a single row per CDR3 protein. The data show 100,000 to 150,000 distinct CDR3 sequences, with 48% seen just once and about 2.7% held by the top ten. Source material: sorted CD4+, CD8+, or CD8+CD57+ T cells (not recorded which) from PBMCs. These receptors came from a human donor in good health, serving as a control.

This clonotype was seen repeatedly, ten times or more. The CDR3 is CASSRGTGSRAQHF. CDR3 nucleotides: TGTGCCAGTAGTAGAGGGACAGGGAGTAGGGCCCAGCATTTT. The gene calls are TRBV19 and TRBJ1-5; 9 nucleotides line up with TRBD1. The CDR3 covers 14 residues. Germline trimming cut 4 bases from V and 11 bases from J; bases unmatched to any gene: 9. Germline loops: CDR1 LNHDA, CDR2 SQIVND (reference sequence).

The table lists this clonotype with many counts. The J gene is TRBJ1-2, the V gene TRBV6-4, with D unresolved. V was pared by 6 bases and J by 5 bases, with 13 bases between. This CDR3 has 13 residues. The germline gives CDR1 MRHNA, CDR2 SNTAGT. CDR3 residues: CASSPGGEYGYTF. The DNA for the CDR3 is TGTGCCAGCAGCCCAGGAGGCGAATATGGCTACACCTTC.

This clonotype was picked up many times. This rearrangement joins TRBV12-5 to TRBJ1-2, with TRBD1 matching 7 bases. From germline, CDR1 is LGHNT and CDR2 FRNRAP. This CDR3 has 15 amino acids. The J segment lost 7 bases and the V segment lost 3 bases, leaving 11 bases of the junction unmatched. CDR3 nucleotides: TGTGCTAGTGGTTTTAATCACAGGGGCTTCGGTGGCTACACCTTC. Residues: CASGFNHRGFGGYTF.

J is TRBJ1-5 and V is TRBV20-1; D possibly corresponds to TRBD1 (6 bases). CDR3 length equals 12 residues. In germline, CDR1 is DFQATT, CDR2 SNEGSKA (reference sequence). V was shortened by 2 bases and J by 6 bases, with 8 bases between the two germline ends. The DNA of the CDR3 is TGCAGTGCTAGACAGGGGATTCAGCCCCAGCATTTT. Its translation is CSARQGIQPQHF.

Comments on this clonotype: This CDR3 is missing its conserved last phenylalanine or tryptophan, likely due to a read error. The chain has TRBV20-1 and TRBJ1-2, with a possible D match to TRBD1 (5 bases). The CDR3 is 14 residues long. In germline, CDR1 is DFQATT, CDR2 SNEGSKA (reference sequence). The V and J ends lost 6 bases and 7 bases respectively, with 21 bases between them. In DNA form, the CDR3 reads TGCAGTGCGCTACCCCTCAGGGAATTAGCTGGCTACACCCTC. Translating gives CSALPLRELAGYTL.